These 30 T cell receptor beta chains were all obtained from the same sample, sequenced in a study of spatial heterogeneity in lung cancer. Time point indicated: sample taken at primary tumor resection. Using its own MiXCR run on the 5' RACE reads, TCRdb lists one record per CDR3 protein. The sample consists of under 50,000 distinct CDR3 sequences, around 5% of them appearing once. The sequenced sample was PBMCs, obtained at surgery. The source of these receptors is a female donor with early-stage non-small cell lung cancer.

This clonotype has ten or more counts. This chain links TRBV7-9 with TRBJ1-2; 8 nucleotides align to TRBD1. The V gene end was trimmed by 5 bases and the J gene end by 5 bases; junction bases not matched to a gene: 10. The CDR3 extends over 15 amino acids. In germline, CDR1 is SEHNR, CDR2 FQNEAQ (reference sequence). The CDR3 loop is CASSVQGALGYGYTF. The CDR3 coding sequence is TGTGCCAGCAGCGTTCAGGGGGCGCTGGGATATGGCTACACCTTC.

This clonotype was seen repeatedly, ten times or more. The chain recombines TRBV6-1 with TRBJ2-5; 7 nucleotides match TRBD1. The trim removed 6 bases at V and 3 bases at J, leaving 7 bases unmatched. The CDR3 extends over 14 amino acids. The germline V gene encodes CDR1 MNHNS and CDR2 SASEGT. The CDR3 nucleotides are TGTGCCAGCAGGAGGGACAGTTTAAAAGAGACCCAGTACTTC. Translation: CASRRDSLKETQYF.

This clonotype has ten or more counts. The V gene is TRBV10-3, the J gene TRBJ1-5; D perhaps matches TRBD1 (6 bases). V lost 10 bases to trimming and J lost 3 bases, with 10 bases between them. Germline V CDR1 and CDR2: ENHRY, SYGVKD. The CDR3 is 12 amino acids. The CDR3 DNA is TGTGCCACCCGACAGGACAATCAGCCCCAGCATTTT. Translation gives CATRQDNQPQHF.

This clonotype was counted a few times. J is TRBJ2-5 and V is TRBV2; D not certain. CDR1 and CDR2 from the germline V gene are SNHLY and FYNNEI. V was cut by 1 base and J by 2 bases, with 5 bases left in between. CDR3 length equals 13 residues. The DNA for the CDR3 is TGTGCCAGCAGTGAAGGCCGGCAAGAGACCCAGTACTTC. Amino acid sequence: CASSEGRQETQYF.

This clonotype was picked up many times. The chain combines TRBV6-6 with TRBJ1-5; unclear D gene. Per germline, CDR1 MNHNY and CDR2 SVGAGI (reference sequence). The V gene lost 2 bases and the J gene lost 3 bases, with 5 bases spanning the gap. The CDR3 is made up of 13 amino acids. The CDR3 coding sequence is TGTGCCAGCAGTTACGTAGACAATCAGCCCCAGCATTTT. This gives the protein CASSYVDNQPQHF.

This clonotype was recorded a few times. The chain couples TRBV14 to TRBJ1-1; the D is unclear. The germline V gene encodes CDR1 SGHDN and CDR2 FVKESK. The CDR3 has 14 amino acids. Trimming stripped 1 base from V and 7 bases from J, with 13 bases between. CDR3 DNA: TGTGCCAGCAGCCAAGGCGGCCGGCCCCGTGAAGCTTTCTTT. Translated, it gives CASSQGGRPREAFF.

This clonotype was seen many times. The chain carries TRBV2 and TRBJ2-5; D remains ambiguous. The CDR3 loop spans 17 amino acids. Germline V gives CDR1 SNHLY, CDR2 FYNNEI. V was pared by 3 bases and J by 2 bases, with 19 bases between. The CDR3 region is CASSEATIRKPQETQYF. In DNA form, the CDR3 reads TGTGCCAGCAGTGAGGCTACAATAAGAAAGCCTCAAGAGACCCAGTACTTC.

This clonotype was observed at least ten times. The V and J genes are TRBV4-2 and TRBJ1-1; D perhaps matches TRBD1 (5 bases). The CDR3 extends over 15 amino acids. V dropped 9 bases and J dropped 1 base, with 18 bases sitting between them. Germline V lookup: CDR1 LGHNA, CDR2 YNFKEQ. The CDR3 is CASRLMGRGNTEAFF. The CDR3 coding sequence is TGTGCCAGTAGATTGATGGGACGGGGGAACACTGAAGCTTTCTTT.

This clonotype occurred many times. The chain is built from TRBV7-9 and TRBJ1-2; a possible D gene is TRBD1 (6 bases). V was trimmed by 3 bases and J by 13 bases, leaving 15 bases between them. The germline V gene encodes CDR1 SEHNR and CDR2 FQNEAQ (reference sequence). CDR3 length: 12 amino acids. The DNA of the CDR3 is TGTGCCAGCAGCTTTGAGACAGGTGGCCGCACCTTC. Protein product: CASSFETGGRTF.

The CDR3 DNA reads TGTGCCATCAGTGAGCTAGTTAGCGGGGGCTACGAGCAGTACTTC. This gives the protein CAISELVSGGYEQYF. V and J are TRBV10-3 and TRBJ2-7, with 9 positions matching TRBD2. Germline CDR1 ENHRY, CDR2 SYGVKD. With V trimmed by 2 bases and J by 3 bases, 5 bases remained unmatched. This CDR3 contains 15 residues.

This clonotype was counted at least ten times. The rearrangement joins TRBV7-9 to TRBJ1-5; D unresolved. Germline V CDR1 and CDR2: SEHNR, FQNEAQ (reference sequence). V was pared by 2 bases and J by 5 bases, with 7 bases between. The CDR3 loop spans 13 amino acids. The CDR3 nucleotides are TGTGCCAGCAGCTTACTGGCCGATCAGCCCCAGCATTTT. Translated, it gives CASSLLADQPQHF. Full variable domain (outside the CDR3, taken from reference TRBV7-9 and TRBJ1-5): DTGVSQNPRHKITKRGQNVTFRCDPISEHNRLYWYRQTLGQGPEFLTYFQNEAQLEKSRLLSDRFSAERPKGSFSTLEIQRTEQGDSAMYLCASSLLADQPQHFGDGTRLSIL.

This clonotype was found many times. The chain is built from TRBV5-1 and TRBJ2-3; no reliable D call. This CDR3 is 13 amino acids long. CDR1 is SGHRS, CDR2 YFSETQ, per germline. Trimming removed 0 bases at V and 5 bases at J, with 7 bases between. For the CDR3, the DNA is TGCGCCAGCAGCTTGGAGGGCTTAGATACGCAGTATTTT. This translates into CASSLEGLDTQYF.

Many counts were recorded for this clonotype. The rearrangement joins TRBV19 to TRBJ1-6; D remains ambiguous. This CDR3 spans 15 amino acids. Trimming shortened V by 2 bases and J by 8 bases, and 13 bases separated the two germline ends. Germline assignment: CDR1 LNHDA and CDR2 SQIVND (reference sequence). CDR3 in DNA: TGTGCCAGTAGTATACGGCAGCCTCTCGATTCACCCCTCCACTTT. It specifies CASSIRQPLDSPLHF. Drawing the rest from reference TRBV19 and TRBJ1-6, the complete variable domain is DGGITQSPKYLFRKEGQNVTLSCEQNLNHDAMYWYRQDPGQGLRLIYYSQIVNDFQKGDIAEGYSVSREKKESFPLTVTSAQKNPTAFYLCASSIRQPLDSPLHFGNGTRLTVT.

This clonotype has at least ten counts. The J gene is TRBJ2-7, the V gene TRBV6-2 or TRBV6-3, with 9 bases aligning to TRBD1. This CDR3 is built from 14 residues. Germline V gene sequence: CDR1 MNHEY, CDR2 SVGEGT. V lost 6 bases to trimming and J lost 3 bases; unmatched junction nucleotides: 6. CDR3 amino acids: CASSGGQGFYEQYF. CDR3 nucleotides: TGTGCCAGCAGCGGGGGACAGGGTTTCTACGAGCAGTACTTC.

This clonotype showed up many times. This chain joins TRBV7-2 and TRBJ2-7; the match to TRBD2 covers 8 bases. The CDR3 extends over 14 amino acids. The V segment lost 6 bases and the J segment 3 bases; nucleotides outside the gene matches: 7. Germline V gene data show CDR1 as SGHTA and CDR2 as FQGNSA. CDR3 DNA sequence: TGTGCCAGCAGGCGACAGCGGGGGAGCTACGAGCAGTACTTC. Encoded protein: CASRRQRGSYEQYF. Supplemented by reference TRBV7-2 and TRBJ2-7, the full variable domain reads GAGVSQSPSNKVTEKGKDVELRCDPISGHTALYWYRQSLGQGLEFLIYFQGNSAPDKSGLPSDRFSAERTGGSVSTLTIQRTQQEDSAVYLCASRRQRGSYEQYFGPGTRLTVT.

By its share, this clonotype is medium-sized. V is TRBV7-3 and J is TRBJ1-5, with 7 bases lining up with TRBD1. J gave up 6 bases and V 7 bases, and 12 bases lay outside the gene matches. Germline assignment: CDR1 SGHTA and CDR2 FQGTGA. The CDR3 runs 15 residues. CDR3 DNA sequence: TGTGCCAGCATCAAAAAAAAGGGGGCGGCTCAGCCCCAGCATTTT. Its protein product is CASIKKKGAAQPQHF.

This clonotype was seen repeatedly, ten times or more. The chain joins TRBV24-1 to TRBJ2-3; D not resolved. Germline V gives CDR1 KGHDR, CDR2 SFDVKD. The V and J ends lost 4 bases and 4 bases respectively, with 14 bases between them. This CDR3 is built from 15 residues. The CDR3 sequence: CATSERAVGPDTQYF. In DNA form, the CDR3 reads TGTGCCACCAGTGAACGGGCCGTGGGTCCAGATACGCAGTATTTT.

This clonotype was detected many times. The CDR3 region has the DNA TGTGCCAGCAGCCCTCGTGGGACGGCCGGCCCTGTGGATTCACCCCTCCACTTT. This gives the protein CASSPRGTAGPVDSPLHF. The gene calls are TRBV5-5 and TRBJ1-6; D is perhaps TRBD1 (5 bases). Germline V gene sequence: CDR1 SGHKS, CDR2 YYEKEE (reference sequence). Trimming took 4 bases from V and 8 from J, leaving 25 bases between them. This CDR3 is 18 amino acids long.

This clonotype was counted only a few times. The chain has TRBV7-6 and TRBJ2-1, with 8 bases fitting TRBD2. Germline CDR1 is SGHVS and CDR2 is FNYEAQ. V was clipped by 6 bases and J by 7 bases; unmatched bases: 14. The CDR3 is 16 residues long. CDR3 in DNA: TGTGCCAGCAGTGGGATAGCGGGGCGCCTAGGGAATGAGCAGTTCTTC. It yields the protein CASSGIAGRLGNEQFF.

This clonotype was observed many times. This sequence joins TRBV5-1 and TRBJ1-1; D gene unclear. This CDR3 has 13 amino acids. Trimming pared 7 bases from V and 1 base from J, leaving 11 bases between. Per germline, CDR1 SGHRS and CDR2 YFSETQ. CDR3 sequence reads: CASLSAENTEAFF. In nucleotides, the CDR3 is TGCGCCAGCTTAAGCGCAGAGAACACTGAAGCTTTCTTT.

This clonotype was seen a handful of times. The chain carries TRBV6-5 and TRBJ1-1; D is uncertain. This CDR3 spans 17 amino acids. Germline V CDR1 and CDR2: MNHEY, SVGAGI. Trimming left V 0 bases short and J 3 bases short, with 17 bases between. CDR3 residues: CASSYSSFGGQDTEAFF. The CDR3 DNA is TGTGCCAGCAGTTACTCGAGTTTTGGTGGGCAGGACACTGAAGCTTTCTTT.

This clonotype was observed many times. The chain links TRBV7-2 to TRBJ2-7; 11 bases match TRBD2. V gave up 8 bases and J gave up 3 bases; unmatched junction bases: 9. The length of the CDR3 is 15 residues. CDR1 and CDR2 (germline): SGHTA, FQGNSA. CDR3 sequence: CASGTTSGASYEQYF. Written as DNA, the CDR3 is TGTGCCAGCGGAACGACTAGCGGGGCGAGCTACGAGCAGTACTTC.

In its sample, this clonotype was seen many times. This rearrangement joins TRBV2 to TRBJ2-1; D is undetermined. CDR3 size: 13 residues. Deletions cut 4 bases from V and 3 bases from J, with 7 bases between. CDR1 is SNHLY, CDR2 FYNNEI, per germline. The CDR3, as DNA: TGTGCCAGCAGTGGGACCGTCTACAATGAGCAGTTCTTC. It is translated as CASSGTVYNEQFF.

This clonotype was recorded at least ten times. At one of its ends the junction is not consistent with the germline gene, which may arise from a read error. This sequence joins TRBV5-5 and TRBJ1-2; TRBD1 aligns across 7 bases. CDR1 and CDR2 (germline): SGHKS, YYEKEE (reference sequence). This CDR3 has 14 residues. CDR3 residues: CASSLGGRAYAPHF. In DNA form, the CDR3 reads TGTGCCAGCAGCTTAGGGGGCAGAGCGTACGCACCTCACTTC. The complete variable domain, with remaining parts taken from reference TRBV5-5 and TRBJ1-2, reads DAGVTQSPTHLIKTRGQQVTLRCSPISGHKSVSWYQQVLGQGPQFIFQYYEKEERGRGNFPDRFSARQFPNYSSELNVNALLLGDSALYLCASSLGGRAYAPHFGSGTRLTVV.

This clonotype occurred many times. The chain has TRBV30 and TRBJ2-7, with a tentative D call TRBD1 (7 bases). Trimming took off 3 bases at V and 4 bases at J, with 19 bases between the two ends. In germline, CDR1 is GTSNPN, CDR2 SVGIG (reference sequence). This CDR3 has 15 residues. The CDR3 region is CAWSKLGQEGYEQYF. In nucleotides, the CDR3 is TGTGCCTGGAGCAAACTAGGACAGGAGGGGTACGAGCAGTACTTC.

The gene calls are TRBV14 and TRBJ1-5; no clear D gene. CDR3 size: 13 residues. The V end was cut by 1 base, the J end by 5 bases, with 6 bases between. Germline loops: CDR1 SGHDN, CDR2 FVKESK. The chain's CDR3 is CASSQGTYQPQHF. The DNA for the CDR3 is TGTGCCAGCAGCCAAGGGACGTATCAGCCCCAGCATTTT.

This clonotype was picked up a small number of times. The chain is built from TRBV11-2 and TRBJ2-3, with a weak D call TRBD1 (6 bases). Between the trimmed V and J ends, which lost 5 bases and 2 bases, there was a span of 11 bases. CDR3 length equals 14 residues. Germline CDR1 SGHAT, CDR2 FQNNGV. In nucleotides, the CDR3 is TGTGCCAGCAGCCAGGACAGATTCACAGATACGCAGTATTTT. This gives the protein CASSQDRFTDTQYF.

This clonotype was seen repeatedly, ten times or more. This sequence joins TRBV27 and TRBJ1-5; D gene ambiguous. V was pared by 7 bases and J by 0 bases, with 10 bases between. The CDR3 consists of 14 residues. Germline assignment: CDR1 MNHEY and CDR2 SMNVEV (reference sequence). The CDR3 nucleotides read TGTGCCAGCATGCTACTGAATAGCAATCAGCCCCAGCATTTT. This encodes CASMLLNSNQPQHF.

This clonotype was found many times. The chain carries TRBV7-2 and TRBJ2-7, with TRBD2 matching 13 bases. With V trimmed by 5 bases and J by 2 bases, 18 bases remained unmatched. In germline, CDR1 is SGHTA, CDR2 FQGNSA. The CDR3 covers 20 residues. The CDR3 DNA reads TGTGCCAGCAGCCCTAGTCCGTTACTAGCGGGGGGGCCTCGGACCTACGAGCAGTACTTC. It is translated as CASSPSPLLAGGPRTYEQYF.

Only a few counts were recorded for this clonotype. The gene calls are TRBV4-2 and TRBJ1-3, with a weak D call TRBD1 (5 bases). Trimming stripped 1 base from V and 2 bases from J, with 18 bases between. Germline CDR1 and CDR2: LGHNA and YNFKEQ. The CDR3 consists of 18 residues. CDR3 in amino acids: CASSQVARTRGTGNTIYF. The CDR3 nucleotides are TGTGCCAGCAGCCAAGTCGCCAGAACAAGGGGAACTGGAAACACCATATATTTT.